This is a list of T cell receptor beta chains from one sample in a study of OX40 agonist ivuxolimab in advanced cancers. Clones were sequenced by immunoSEQ multiplex PCR, and TCRdb holds only the in-frame ones, with some missing. The sample lists tens of thousands of clones, about 80% occurring once. The sequences come from CD4+ or CD8+ T cells sorted from blood, collected in a trial of the OX40 agonist ivuxolimab. All receptors come from an adult with an advanced solid tumor such as melanoma, head and neck, liver or kidney cancer. Each CDR3 is given with its conserved first and last residue. The D gene is left open where the match is weak. Size is omitted from some rows. Given values are once, few, many or a class for expanded clones.

j_call clone_size v_call d_call cdr3_nt cdr3_aa
TRBJ2-1 NA TRBV2 NA TGTGCCAGCAGTGAAGAAGGGAGCTCCTACAATGAGCAGTTCTTC CASSEEGSSYNEQFF
TRBJ1-4 medium-sized TRBV29-1 NA TGCAGCGCGAGGAGGCAGATGGATGAAAAACTGTTTTTT CSARRQMDEKLFF
TRBJ2-1 once TRBV7-9 NA TGTGCCAGCAGCTTGCTTCTAGACCACAATGAGCAGTTCTTC CASSLLLDHNEQFF
TRBJ2-2 NA TRBV5-6 TRBD1 TGTGCCAGCAGAACCAGGGGGTGGAACACCGGGGAGCTGTTTTTT CASRTRGWNTGELFF
TRBJ2-3 NA TRBV5-1 NA TGCGCCAGCAGCCCCAAAGGAGATACGCAGTATTTT CASSPKGDTQYF
TRBJ2-7 NA TRBV6-5 NA TGTGCCAGCAGTTACGGTGGGGGGCGAATCTACGAGCAGTACTTC CASSYGGGRIYEQYF
TRBJ1-2 NA TRBV6-1 NA TGTGCCAGCACCCAGGATAACTATGGCTACACCTTC CASTQDNYGYTF
TRBJ1-6 NA TRBV2 NA TGTGCCAGCAGTGAAATGGGTACCTATAATTCACCCCTCCACTTT CASSEMGTYNSPLHF
TRBJ1-1 NA TRBV11-3 TRBD1 TGTGCCAGCAGCTTAATTAGGAGGGGGCCCAACACTGAAGCTTTCTTT CASSLIRRGPNTEAFF
TRBJ1-1 NA TRBV13 TRBD1 TGTGCCAGCAGCTTGAAGGGGGCGCGGGGCACTGAAGCTTTCTTT CASSLKGARGTEAFF
TRBJ2-3 NA TRBV5-6 NA TGTGCCAGCAGCTTGGAGAGCACAGATACGCAGTATTTT CASSLESTDTQYF
TRBJ2-7 NA TRBV28 TRBD1 TGTGCCAGCAGTTTACTGACAGGGGCCGGCTACGAGCAGTACTTC CASSLLTGAGYEQYF
TRBJ1-1 NA TRBV5-1 TRBD1 TGCGCCAGCAGGTTGGGACAGGAAAACACTGAAGCTTTCTTT CASRLGQENTEAFF
TRBJ2-7 NA TRBV7-9 TRBD1 TGTGCCAGCAGCTACTCGTGGGGACAGGGATCCTACGAGCAGTACTTC CASSYSWGQGSYEQYF
TRBJ1-2 NA TRBV29-1 NA TGCAGCGTTGATACGGGCCATGGCGGCTACACCTTC CSVDTGHGGYTF
TRBJ2-2 NA TRBV10-1 TRBD2 TGCGCCAGCAGTGGGGAGGGGACCGGGGAGCTGTTTTTT CASSGEGTGELFF
TRBJ1-1 NA TRBV6-4 NA TGTGCCAGTTCCAGGGAAATGAACACTGAAGCTTTCTTT CASSREMNTEAFF
TRBJ1-1 NA TRBV27 TRBD1 TGTGCCAGCAGTCTCAGGGGGGGAATGAACACTGAAGCTTTCTTT CASSLRGGMNTEAFF
TRBJ2-7 NA TRBV5-6 NA TGTGCCAGCAGCTCCCGGGACGCAAGCTACGAGCAGTACTTC CASSSRDASYEQYF
TRBJ2-1 NA TRBV6-5 NA TGTGCCAGCAGTTACTCAACCGGGATGTGGAATGAGCAGTTCTTC CASSYSTGMWNEQFF
TRBJ1-2 NA TRBV7-2 TRBD1 TGTGCCAGCAGCTTAGGGCCCCCCGGGACAGGGAAAGCTAACTATGGCTACACCTTC CASSLGPPGTGKANYGYTF
TRBJ1-1 NA TRBV12-2 NA TGTGCAAGTCGCTTAATTCAGCTCATGAACACTGAAGCTTTCTTT CASRLIQLMNTEAFF
TRBJ1-2 NA TRBV5-1 TRBD1 TGCGCCAGCAGCCCCCGGACAGGGGGTAATGGCTACACCTTC CASSPRTGGNGYTF
TRBJ2-2 NA TRBV2 TRBD1 TGTGCCAGCAGTCCGGACAGGGAGGCCGGGGAGCTGTTTTTT CASSPDREAGELFF
TRBJ1-1 NA TRBV11-3 NA TGTGCCAGCAGCCACCGGGACCAAGCTTTCTTT CASSHRDQAFF
TRBJ2-7 few TRBV28 TRBD1 TGTGCCAGCACCACTGGACAGGCGTCCTACGAGCAGTACTTC CASTTGQASYEQYF
TRBJ2-7 NA TRBV5-4 TRBD2 TGTGCCAGCAGCTTGGTTGCGGGGGGGCCCGACGAGCAGTACTTC CASSLVAGGPDEQYF
TRBJ2-5 NA TRBV5-5 TRBD2 TGTGCCAGCAGCCCTACTAGCGGGAGAACGGAGACCCAGTACTTC CASSPTSGRTETQYF
TRBJ2-5 NA TRBV5-4 NA TGTGCCAGCAGCCGGACAGAGAAAGAGACCCAGTACTTC CASSRTEKETQYF
TRBJ2-1 NA TRBV29-1 TRBD2 TGCAGCGTTGGGGTTCCTGAGCGGGAGTTCTACAATGAGCAGTTCTTC CSVGVPEREFYNEQFF
TRBJ1-6 NA TRBV6-5 NA TGTGCCAGCAGTCCCGGTCCAGGTTCACCCCTCCACTTT CASSPGPGSPLHF
TRBJ1-2 NA TRBV6-6 NA TGTGCCAGCAGTTACTCGTTACGGCGCGGCTACACCTTC CASSYSLRRGYTF
TRBJ2-4 NA TRBV4-2 NA TGTGCCAGCAGCCCAGCAGGGGCCAAAAACATTCAGTACTTC CASSPAGAKNIQYF
TRBJ1-2 NA TRBV30 NA TGTGCCTGGAGTCGGGACACCAACTATGGCTACACCTTC CAWSRDTNYGYTF
TRBJ1-1 few TRBV14 NA TGTGCCAGCAGCCAATCCCTGAACACTGAAGCTTTCTTT CASSQSLNTEAFF
TRBJ2-5 NA TRBV7-2 NA TGTGCCAGCAGCTTAGGATTCGGGGGAGAGACCCAGTACTTC CASSLGFGGETQYF
TRBJ2-3 NA TRBV5-1 NA TGCGCCAGCAGGTCGGACGGGGGTAGCACAGATACGCAGTATTTT CASRSDGGSTDTQYF
TRBJ1-5 NA TRBV4-3 NA TGCGCCAGCAGCCAAAATCCCCCCGGGGGCGAGGGCAATCAGCCCCAGCATTTT CASSQNPPGGEGNQPQHF
TRBJ2-6 NA TRBV5-6 NA TGTGCCAGCAGCTTGGTTGCCGCGGAGCCCGGGGCCAACGTCCTGACTTTC CASSLVAAEPGANVLTF
TRBJ1-5 NA TRBV4-3 TRBD1 TGCGCCAGCAGCCAGGGACAGGGCCCTCCTATGCCCCAGCATTTT CASSQGQGPPMPQHF
TRBJ2-7 NA TRBV27 NA TGTGCCAGCAGTTTTTCAGGGACCTACGAGCAGTACTTC CASSFSGTYEQYF
TRBJ1-6 NA TRBV6-6 TRBD1 TGTGCCAGCAGTTGGGACAGGTCCATGAATTCACCCCTCCACTTT CASSWDRSMNSPLHF
TRBJ1-2 NA TRBV18 NA TGTGCCAGCTCACCGGCGGCCGAGGGGTTCTATGGCTACACCTTC CASSPAAEGFYGYTF
TRBJ2-7 NA TRBV30 NA TGTGCCTGGAGTGGCTCCTTGTACGAGCAGTACTTC CAWSGSLYEQYF